This T cell receptor (beta chain) was observed in a study of T cells in localized non-small cell lung cancer. Broader study findings: Paired adjacent lung recovered a median about 60 of the top 100 tumor clones. Uninvolved adjacent lung had more T cell clonality than any other tissue, topping tumor. In the blood, greater T cell density corresponded to longer overall survival. Heterogeneity is still possible, as just one tumor region was sequenced.

With 10 bases clipped from V and 1 base from J, the junction kept 10 bases outside the gene matches. CDR3 length: 16 amino acids. The germline gives CDR1 SGHVS, CDR2 FQNEAQ. A note on this clone: Its target is unknown.

TCRdb keeps only in-frame clones here, not all; method: immunoSEQ multiplex PCR. Of about 40,000 clones listed, approximately 83% are singletons. The sequences come from peripheral blood, collected before any cancer treatment. The genes are TRBV7-8 and TRBJ2-7, with 13 bases that match TRBD2. This receptor was taken from a man aged 40 to 70 with stage I lung adenocarcinoma. CDR3 bases: TGTGCCACCCGTGGGACTAGCGGGATCACGTCCTACGAGCAGTACTTC. Protein product: CATRGTSGITSYEQYF. The full variable domain, with the rest looked up from reference TRBV7-8 and TRBJ2-7, is GAGVSQSPRYKVAKRGQDVALRCDPISGHVSLFWYQQALGQGPEFLTYFQNEAQLDKSGLPSDRFFAERPEGSVSTLKIQRTQQEDSAVYLCATRGTSGITSYEQYFGPGTRLTVT.